The 19 T cell receptor beta chains given below trace back to one sample, sequenced in a study of control samples from healthy donors and cancer patients. The method was immunoSEQ multiplex PCR; TCRdb's version includes in-frame clones alone and lacks a portion of them. Here the sample spans roughly 86,000 clones, 90% to 95% being singletons. Sequencing was done on a sample of blood. These receptors all stem from a woman aged 25 to 39 in good health.

This clone turned up a few times. V and J are TRBV11-3 and TRBJ2-7; 11 nucleotides align to TRBD1. Trimming at V came to 1 base and at J to 4 bases, leaving 3 bases not matched to a gene. Germline CDR1 and CDR2: SGHNT and YENEEA. The CDR3 is 15 residues long. The CDR3 region has the DNA TGTGCCAGCAGCTTAGGGACAGGGGGCGGGTACGAGCAGTACTTC. This codes for CASSLGTGGGYEQYF.

The rearrangement joins TRBV28 to TRBJ1-6; 7 nucleotides agree with TRBD1. J was trimmed by 7 bases and V by 10 bases; bases with no gene match: 10. The CDR3 totals 14 residues. The V gene's germline CDR1 is MDHEN and CDR2 SYDVKM. The CDR3 region is CATIGGGENSPLHF. The CDR3 DNA is TGTGCCACCATAGGGGGCGGGGAAAATTCACCCCTCCACTTT.

This chain uses TRBV6-6 with TRBJ1-2, with 7 positions matching TRBD1. CDR1 and CDR2 (germline): MNHNY, SVGAGI (reference sequence). After removal of 7 bases from V and 0 bases from J, the junction contained 8 bases not matched to a gene. CDR3 length: 15 residues. Written as DNA, the CDR3 is TGTGCCAGCAACCGGGACAGCGGAGCTAACTATGGCTACACCTTC. Translation gives CASNRDSGANYGYTF.

The chain employs TRBV7-9 and TRBJ2-7; D possibly corresponds to TRBD1 (6 bases). CDR1 is SEHNR, CDR2 FQNEAQ, per germline (reference sequence). The CDR3 is made up of 17 amino acids. The V end lost 3 bases, the J end lost 3 bases, and 21 bases lay between the germline ends. CDR3 bases: TGTGCCAGCAGCTTGTTAGGAGTTGCAGGGGTAAGCTACGAGCAGTACTTC. It codes for CASSLLGVAGVSYEQYF.

The gene calls are TRBV3-1 (or the pseudogene TRBV3-2) and TRBJ1-1; TRBD1 might be the D (5 bases). The germline V gene has CDR1 LGHDT and CDR2 YNNKEL (reference sequence). Trimming cost V 0 bases and J 3 bases, with 14 bases left between them. The CDR3 extends over 16 amino acids. CDR3 in amino acids: CASSQDGALGDTEAFF. DNA for the CDR3: TGTGCCAGCAGCCAAGATGGAGCGCTAGGGGACACTGAAGCTTTCTTT.

The chain uses TRBV28 and TRBJ2-5; D unresolved. Germline lookup yields CDR1 MDHEN and CDR2 SYDVKM. V dropped 1 base and J dropped 0 bases, with 6 bases sitting between them. The length of the CDR3 is 14 residues. The CDR3 DNA reads TGTGCCAGCAGTTTATTTAAGCACCAAGAGACCCAGTACTTC. Translating it yields CASSLFKHQETQYF.

The chain couples TRBV9 to TRBJ1-6; D not resolved. The CDR3 length is 13 residues. Germline CDR1 SGDLS, CDR2 YYNGEE. V shed 0 bases and J shed 8 bases, with 6 bases lying between them. The chain's CDR3 is CASSVGWDSPLHF. CDR3 coding DNA: TGTGCCAGCAGCGTAGGATGGGATTCACCCCTCCACTTT.

The chain uses TRBV12-3 or TRBV12-4 and TRBJ2-5; 8 bases match TRBD1. The CDR3 is made up of 13 amino acids. The trim removed 6 bases at V and 4 bases at J, leaving 4 bases unmatched. The chain's CDR3 is CASRPGTGETQYF. CDR3 coding DNA: TGTGCCAGCAGACCCGGGACAGGAGAGACCCAGTACTTC.

The J gene is TRBJ2-2, the V gene TRBV4-2, with 13 bases aligning to TRBD2. The CDR3 runs 18 residues. The V gene end was trimmed by 1 base and the J gene end by 7 bases; junction bases not matched to a gene: 9. Germline CDR1 is LGHNA and CDR2 is YNFKEQ. The CDR3 sequence: CASSQVHTSGGADGELFF. The CDR3 DNA follows: TGTGCCAGCAGCCAAGTGCACACTAGCGGGGGGGCCGACGGGGAGCTGTTTTTT.

The gene calls are TRBV29-1 and TRBJ1-2; 9 positions match TRBD1. The CDR3 is 13 amino acids. Trimming removed 5 bases from V and 6 bases from J; junction bases left unmatched: 7. The germline gives CDR1 SQVTM, CDR2 ANQGSEA. CDR3 bases: TGCAGCGTTTCCGGGACAGGGTTACATGGCTACACCTTC. This codes for CSVSGTGLHGYTF.

The rearrangement links TRBV5-8 to TRBJ2-5, with D uncertain. The length of the CDR3 is 14 residues. Germline CDR1 and CDR2: SGHTS and YDEGEE. Between the trimmed V and J ends, which lost 4 bases and 5 bases, there was a span of 15 bases. CDR3 nucleotides: TGTGCCAGCAGCCCGGCCCTAGAAGAGGAGACCCAGTACTTC. Translating it yields CASSPALEEETQYF.

This chain joins TRBV2 and TRBJ2-1, with 9 bases fitting TRBD2. CDR1 SNHLY and CDR2 FYNNEI come from the germline V gene. V lost 2 bases, J lost 2 bases, and 10 bases stayed unmatched. The CDR3 is made up of 18 amino acids. CDR3 in DNA: TGTGCCAGCAGTGAAAGAGGGCAGGCTAGCGGGACCTACAATGAGCAGTTCTTC. It is translated as CASSERGQASGTYNEQFF.

The V gene is TRBV10-3, the J gene TRBJ1-6; 10 nucleotides line up with TRBD1. CDR1 and CDR2 (germline): ENHRY, SYGVKD. The V gene end was trimmed by 4 bases and the J gene end by 7 bases; junction bases not matched to a gene: 4. The CDR3 is 15 amino acids. CDR3 sequence: CAISVAGQGNSPLHF. In DNA form, the CDR3 reads TGTGCCATCAGTGTCGCGGGACAGGGGAATTCACCCCTCCACTTT.

The CDR3 sequence is CASSPGRYQETQYF. The CDR3 nucleotides read TGTGCCAGCAGCCCGGGACGATACCAAGAGACCCAGTACTTC. The V call is TRBV5-4, the J call TRBJ2-5, with D perhaps assigned TRBD1 or TRBD2 (5 bases each). Between the trimmed V and J ends, which lost 4 bases and 0 bases, there was a span of 10 bases. The CDR3 loop spans 14 amino acids. Germline CDR1 reads SGHNT; CDR2 reads YYREEE (reference sequence).

This rearrangement joins TRBV4-1 to TRBJ1-1; weak D call: TRBD1 (5 bases). This CDR3 comprises 15 residues. The V gene's germline CDR1 is MGHRA and CDR2 YSYEKL. Trimming removed 1 base from V and 1 base from J, with 10 bases in between. The CDR3 DNA is TGCGCCAGCAGCCAAGTTGGCAGGGAGAACACTGAAGCTTTCTTT. Protein sequence: CASSQVGRENTEAFF.

This chain links TRBV28 with TRBJ1-1, with 7 bases matching TRBD1. This CDR3 has 15 amino acids. Germline CDR1 reads MDHEN; CDR2 reads SYDVKM. V trimming: 3 bases; J trimming: 6 bases; junction bases outside the gene matches: 10. DNA for the CDR3: TGTGCCAGCAGTTTCGGGACAGAAGGGATCTCTGAAGCTTTCTTT. Protein sequence: CASSFGTEGISEAFF.

The rearrangement uses TRBV5-1 and TRBJ2-2; 13 positions match TRBD2. J lost 4 bases, V lost 4 bases, and 4 bases had no gene match. Per germline, CDR1 SGHRS and CDR2 YFSETQ. This CDR3 contains 16 residues. The CDR3 nucleotides read TGCGCCAGCAGCAAAGGACTAGCGGGAGTCACCGGGGAGCTGTTTTTT. Its protein is CASSKGLAGVTGELFF. Variable domain in full (rest from reference TRBV5-1 and TRBJ2-2): KAGVTQTPRYLIKTRGQQVTLSCSPISGHRSVSWYQQTPGQGLQFLFEYFSETQRNKGNFPGRFSGRQFSNSRSEMNVSTLELGDSALYLCASSKGLAGVTGELFFGEGSRLTVL.

This clone was picked up one time. V and J are TRBV14 and TRBJ2-3; possibly TRBD2 for D (5 bases). Trimming removed 2 bases at V and 2 bases at J, with 14 bases between. The CDR3 spans 16 residues. The germline CDR1 and CDR2 sequences are SGHDN and FVKESK. DNA for the CDR3: TGTGCCAGCAGCCAATGGGTGTCGGGATTCACAGATACGCAGTATTTT. It specifies CASSQWVSGFTDTQYF.

The chain uses TRBV10-1 and TRBJ2-3; 7 bases align to TRBD2. Germline trimming cut 6 bases from V and 2 bases from J; bases unmatched to any gene: 2. The CDR3 is made up of 13 amino acids. CDR1 and CDR2 from the germline V gene are WNHNN and SYGVQD (reference sequence). CDR3 sequence (DNA): TGCGCCAGCAGGAGCGGGGACACAGATACGCAGTATTTT. Translation: CASRSGDTDTQYF.